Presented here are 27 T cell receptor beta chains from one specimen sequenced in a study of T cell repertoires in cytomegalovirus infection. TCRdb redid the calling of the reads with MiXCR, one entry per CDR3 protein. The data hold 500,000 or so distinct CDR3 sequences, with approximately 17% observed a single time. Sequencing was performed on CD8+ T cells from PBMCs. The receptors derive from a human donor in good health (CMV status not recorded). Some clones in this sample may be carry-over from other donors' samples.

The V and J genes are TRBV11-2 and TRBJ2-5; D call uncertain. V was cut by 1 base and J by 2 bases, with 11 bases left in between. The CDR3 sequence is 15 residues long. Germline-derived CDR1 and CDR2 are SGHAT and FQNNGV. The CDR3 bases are TGTGCCAGCAGCTTAGCCGCCACAGTTCAAGAGACCCAGTACTTC. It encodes CASSLAATVQETQYF.

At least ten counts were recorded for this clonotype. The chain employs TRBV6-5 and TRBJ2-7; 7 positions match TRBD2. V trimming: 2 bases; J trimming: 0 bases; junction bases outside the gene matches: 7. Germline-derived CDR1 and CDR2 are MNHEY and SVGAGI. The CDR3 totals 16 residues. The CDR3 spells CASSYLREASSYEQYF. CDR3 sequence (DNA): TGTGCCAGCAGTTACCTCCGGGAGGCAAGCTCCTACGAGCAGTACTTC.

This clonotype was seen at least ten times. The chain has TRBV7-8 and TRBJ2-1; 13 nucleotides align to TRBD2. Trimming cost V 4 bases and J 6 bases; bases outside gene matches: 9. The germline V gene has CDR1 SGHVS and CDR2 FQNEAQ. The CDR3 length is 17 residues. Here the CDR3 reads CASSSKLGLAGVNEQFF. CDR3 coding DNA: TGTGCCAGCAGCTCAAAACTCGGACTAGCGGGAGTCAATGAGCAGTTCTTC.

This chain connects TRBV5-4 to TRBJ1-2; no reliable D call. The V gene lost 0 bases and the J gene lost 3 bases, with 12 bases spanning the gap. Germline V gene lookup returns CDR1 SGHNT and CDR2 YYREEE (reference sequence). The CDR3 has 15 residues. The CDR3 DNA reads TGTGCCAGCAGCTTGGGTGCGGCAGATTACTATGGCTACACCTTC. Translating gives CASSLGAADYYGYTF.

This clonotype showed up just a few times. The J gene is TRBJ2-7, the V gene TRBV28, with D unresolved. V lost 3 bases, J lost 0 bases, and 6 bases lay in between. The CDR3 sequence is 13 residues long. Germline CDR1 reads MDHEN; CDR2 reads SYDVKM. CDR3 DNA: TGTGCCAGCAGTTTTGACGTCTCCTACGAGCAGTACTTC. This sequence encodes CASSFDVSYEQYF.

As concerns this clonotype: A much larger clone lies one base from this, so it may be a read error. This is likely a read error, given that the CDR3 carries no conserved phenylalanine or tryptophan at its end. The CDR3 region is CASSPVLGEQYL. Here the CDR3 DNA reads TGTGCCAGCAGTCCCGTCCTGGGCGAGCAGTACTTA. The chain employs TRBV12-3 or TRBV12-4 and TRBJ2-7; D remains unclear. CDR3 length: 12 residues. The V end lost 5 bases, the J end lost 6 bases, and 11 bases lay between the germline ends.

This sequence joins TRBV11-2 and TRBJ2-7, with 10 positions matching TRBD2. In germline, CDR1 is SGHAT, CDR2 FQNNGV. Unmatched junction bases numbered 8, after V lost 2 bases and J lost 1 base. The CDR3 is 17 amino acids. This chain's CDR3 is CASSLWKREGTSYEQYF. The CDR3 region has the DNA TGTGCCAGCAGCTTATGGAAGCGGGAGGGCACTTCCTACGAGCAGTACTTC.

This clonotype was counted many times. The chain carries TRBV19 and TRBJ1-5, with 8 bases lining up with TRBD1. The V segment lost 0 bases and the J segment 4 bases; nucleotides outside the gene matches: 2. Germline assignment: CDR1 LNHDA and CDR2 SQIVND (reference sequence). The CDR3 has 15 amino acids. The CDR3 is CASSIDRDRNQPQHF. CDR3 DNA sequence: TGTGCCAGTAGTATAGATCGGGACAGGAATCAGCCCCAGCATTTT.

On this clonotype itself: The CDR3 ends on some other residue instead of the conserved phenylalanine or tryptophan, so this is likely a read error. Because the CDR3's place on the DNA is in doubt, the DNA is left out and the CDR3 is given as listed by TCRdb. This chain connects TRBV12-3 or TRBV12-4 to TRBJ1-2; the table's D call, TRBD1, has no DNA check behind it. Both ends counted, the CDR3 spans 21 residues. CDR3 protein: CASSLAPYYPGQGSFNYGYTL.

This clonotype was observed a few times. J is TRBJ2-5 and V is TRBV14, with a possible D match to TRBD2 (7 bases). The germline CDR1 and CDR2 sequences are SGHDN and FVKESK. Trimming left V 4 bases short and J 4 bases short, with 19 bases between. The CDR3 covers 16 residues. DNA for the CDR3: TGTGCCAGCAGCCGACTCGGGGGCGGGGGCCGAGAGACCCAGTACTTC. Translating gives CASSRLGGGGRETQYF.

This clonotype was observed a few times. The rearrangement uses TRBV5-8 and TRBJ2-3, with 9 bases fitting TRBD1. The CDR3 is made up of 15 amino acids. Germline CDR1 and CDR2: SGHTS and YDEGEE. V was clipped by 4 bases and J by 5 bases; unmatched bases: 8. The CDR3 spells CASSQGTGSGDTQYF. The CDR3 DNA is TGTGCCAGCAGCCAAGGGACAGGGAGCGGAGATACGCAGTATTTT.

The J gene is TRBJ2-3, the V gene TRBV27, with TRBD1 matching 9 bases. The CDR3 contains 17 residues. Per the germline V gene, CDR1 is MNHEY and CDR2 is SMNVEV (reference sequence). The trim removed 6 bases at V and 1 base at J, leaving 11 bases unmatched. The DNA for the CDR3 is TGTGCCAGCAGCCCTCTCCGTAGGGACAGGGGCACAGATACGCAGTATTTT. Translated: CASSPLRRDRGTDTQYF.

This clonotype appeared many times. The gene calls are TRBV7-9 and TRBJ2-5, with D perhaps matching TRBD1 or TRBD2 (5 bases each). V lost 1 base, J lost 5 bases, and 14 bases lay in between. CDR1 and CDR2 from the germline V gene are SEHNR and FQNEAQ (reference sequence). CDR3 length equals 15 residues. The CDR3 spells CASSLERSGSETQYF. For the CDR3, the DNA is TGTGCCAGCAGCTTAGAGAGGTCAGGGAGTGAGACCCAGTACTTC.

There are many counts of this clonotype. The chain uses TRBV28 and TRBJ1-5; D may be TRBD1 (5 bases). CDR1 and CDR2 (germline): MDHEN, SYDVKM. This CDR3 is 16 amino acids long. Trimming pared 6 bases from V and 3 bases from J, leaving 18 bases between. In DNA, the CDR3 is TGTGCCAGCAGACCCGGGGGATTCGGCTACAATCAGCCCCAGCATTTT. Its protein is CASRPGGFGYNQPQHF.

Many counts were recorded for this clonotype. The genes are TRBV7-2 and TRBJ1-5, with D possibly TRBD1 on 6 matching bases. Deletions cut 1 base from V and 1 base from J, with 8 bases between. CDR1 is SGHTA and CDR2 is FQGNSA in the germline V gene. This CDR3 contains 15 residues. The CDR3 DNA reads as TGTGCCAGCAGCTTAGGGAGGGGGAGCAATCAGCCCCAGCATTTT. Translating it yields CASSLGRGSNQPQHF.

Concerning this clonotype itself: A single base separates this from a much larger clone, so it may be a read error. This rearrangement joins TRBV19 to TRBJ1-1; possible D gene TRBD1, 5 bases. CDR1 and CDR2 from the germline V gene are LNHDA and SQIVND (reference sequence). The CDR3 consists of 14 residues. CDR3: CASRTRGLNTEALF. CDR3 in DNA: TGTGCCAGTAGGACTAGGGGCCTTAACACTGAAGCTTTATTT.

The CDR3 region is CASSLNEGGANVLTF. The CDR3 DNA is TGTGCCAGCAGCTTAAACGAAGGGGGGGCCAACGTCCTGACTTTC. The chain employs TRBV13 and TRBJ2-6; unclear D gene. Between the trimmed V and J ends, which lost 2 bases and 4 bases, there was a span of 9 bases. The V gene's germline CDR1 is PRHDT and CDR2 FYEKMQ (reference sequence). This CDR3 is 15 amino acids long.

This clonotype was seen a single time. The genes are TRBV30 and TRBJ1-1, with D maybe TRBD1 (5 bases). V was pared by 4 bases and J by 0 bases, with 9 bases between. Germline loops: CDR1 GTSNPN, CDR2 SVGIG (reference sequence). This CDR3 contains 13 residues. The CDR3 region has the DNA TGTGCCTGGACCCAGGGCCTGAACACTGAAGCTTTCTTT. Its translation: CAWTQGLNTEAFF.

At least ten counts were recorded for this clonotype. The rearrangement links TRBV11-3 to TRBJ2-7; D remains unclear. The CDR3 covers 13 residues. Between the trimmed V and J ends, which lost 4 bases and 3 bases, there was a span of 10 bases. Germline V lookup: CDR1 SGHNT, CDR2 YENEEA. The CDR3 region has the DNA TGTGCCAGCAGCTCGGACGGATTCTACGAGCAGTACTTC. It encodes CASSSDGFYEQYF.

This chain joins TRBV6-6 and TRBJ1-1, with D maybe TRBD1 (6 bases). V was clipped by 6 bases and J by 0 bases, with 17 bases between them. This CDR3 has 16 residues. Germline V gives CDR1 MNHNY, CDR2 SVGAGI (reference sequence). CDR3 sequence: CASRLRDKLMNTEAFF. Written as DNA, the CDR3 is TGTGCCAGCAGGCTGCGGGACAAACTTATGAACACTGAAGCTTTCTTT.

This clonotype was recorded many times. The CDR3 spells CASSPGAGANVLTF. The CDR3, as DNA: TGTGCCAGCAGCCCCGGAGCTGGGGCCAACGTCCTGACTTTC. This rearrangement joins TRBV7-7 to TRBJ2-6, with D uncertain. Trimming stripped 5 bases from V and 2 bases from J, with 7 bases between. Germline assignment: CDR1 SSHAT and CDR2 FNYEAQ (reference sequence). This CDR3 is 14 amino acids long. Together with reference TRBV7-7 and TRBJ2-6, the CDR3 gives the full variable domain: GAGVSQSPRYKVTKRGQDVTLRCDPISSHATLYWYQQALGQGPEFLTYFNYEAQPDKSGLPSDRFSAERPEGSISTLTIQRTEQRDSAMYRCASSPGAGANVLTFGAGSRLTVL.

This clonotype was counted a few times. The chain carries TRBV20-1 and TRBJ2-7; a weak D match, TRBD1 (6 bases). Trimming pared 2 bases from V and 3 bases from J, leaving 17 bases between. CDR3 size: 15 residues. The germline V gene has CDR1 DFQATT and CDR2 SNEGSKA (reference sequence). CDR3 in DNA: TGCAGTGCTAGAATCGAAGGACAGAGACACTACGAGCAGTACTTC. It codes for CSARIEGQRHYEQYF.

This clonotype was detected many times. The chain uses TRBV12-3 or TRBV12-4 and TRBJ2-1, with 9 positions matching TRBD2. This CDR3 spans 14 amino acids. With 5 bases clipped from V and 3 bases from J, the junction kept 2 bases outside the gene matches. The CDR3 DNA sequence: TGTGCCAGCAGTCCTAGCGGGAACTACAATGAGCAGTTCTTC. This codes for CASSPSGNYNEQFF.

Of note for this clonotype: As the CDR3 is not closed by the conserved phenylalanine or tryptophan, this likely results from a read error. The CDR3 reads CATSGLTSGASNEQFL. The CDR3 bases are TGTGCCACCAGCGGATTGACTAGCGGGGCCTCCAATGAGCAGTTCTTA. This chain uses TRBV15 with TRBJ2-1, with TRBD2 matching over 11 bases. Trimming took 5 bases from V and 6 from J; bases not matched to a gene: 9. The CDR3 has 16 residues. Germline loops: CDR1 LNHNV, CDR2 YYDKDF (reference sequence).

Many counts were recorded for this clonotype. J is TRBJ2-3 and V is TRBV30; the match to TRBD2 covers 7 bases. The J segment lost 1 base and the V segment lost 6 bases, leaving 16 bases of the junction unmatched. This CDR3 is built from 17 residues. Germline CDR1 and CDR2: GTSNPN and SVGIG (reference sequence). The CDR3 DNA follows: TGTGCCTGCCTCGGGACTCCCGGGGCGGGGGGCACAGATACGCAGTATTTT. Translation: CACLGTPGAGGTDTQYF. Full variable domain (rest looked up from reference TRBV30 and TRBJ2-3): SQTIHQWPATLVQPVGSPLSLECTVEGTSNPNLYWYRQAAGRGLQLLFYSVGIGQISSEVPQNLSASRPQDRQFILSSKKLLLSDSGFYLCACLGTPGAGGTDTQYFGPGTRLTVL.

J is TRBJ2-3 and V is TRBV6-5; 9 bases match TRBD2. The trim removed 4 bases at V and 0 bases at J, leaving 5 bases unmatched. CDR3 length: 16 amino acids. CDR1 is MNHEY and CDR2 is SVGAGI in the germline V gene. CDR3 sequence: CASSSRLAASTDTQYF. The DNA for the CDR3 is TGTGCCAGCAGTTCTCGACTAGCGGCTAGCACAGATACGCAGTATTTT.

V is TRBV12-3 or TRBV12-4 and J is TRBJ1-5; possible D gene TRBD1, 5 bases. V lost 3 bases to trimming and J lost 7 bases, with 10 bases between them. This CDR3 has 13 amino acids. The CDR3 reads CASSFGGGQPQHF. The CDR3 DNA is TGTGCCAGCAGTTTCGGGGGAGGACAGCCCCAGCATTTT.